At least ten counts were recorded for the clone carrying this T cell receptor (beta chain). Its target is not known. Patients aged 18 to 65 had newly diagnosed hyperthyroidism of under 2 months' duration. PBMCs were collected from an approximately 10 ml volume of fresh peripheral blood. The sample comes from a study of T cells in Graves' hyperthyroidism and ophthalmopathy. For the study at large: Before treatment of any kind, peripheral blood was taken at initial diagnosis. General study results and limits: Separating ophthalmopathy from stable hyperthyroidism was achieved by a 13 V-J model.

This CDR3 has 12 residues. Trimming removed 7 bases from V and 3 bases from J, with 10 bases in between. The germline V gene has CDR1 MNHEY and CDR2 SVGEGT. The CDR3 regions of TCR beta were amplified from RNA transcripts. Primed by the HTBI set, a first-round RT-PCR was run on the TCR CDR3. TCRdb itself ran the multiplex PCR reads through MiXCR, one entry per CDR3 protein. Of around 300,000 distinct CDR3 sequences in the sample, less than 15% were seen once. The V gene is TRBV6-2 or TRBV6-3, the J gene TRBJ2-7; a weak D match, TRBD2 (6 bases). Sample: blood. The source of this sequence is a woman aged 30 to 39 with Graves' hyperthyroidism that later progressed to Graves' ophthalmopathy. The CDR3 bases are TGTGCCAGCAAGGAGGGAGTCTACGAGCAGTACTTC. It specifies CASKEGVYEQYF.